These T cell receptor beta chains were read from a single sample in a study of CD8+ T cells in alopecia areata. Generated by immunoSEQ multiplex PCR, the TCRdb table keeps only in-frame clones and is missing some. The sample has some 170,000 clones, roughly 58% seen once; the top ten hold around 15%. The input for sequencing was CD4+ T cells sorted from blood, taken between weeks 55 and 65, from a patient treated with tofacitinib. Every receptor here comes from a human donor with alopecia areata. Each CDR3 is given with its conserved first and last residue. D genes are given only for firm matches. Size tells how often a clone was seen (once, few, many) or the class of an expanded clone, and some rows leave it out.

TRBD2	TRBV4-1	.	TRBJ2-1	CASSTTGTSYNEQFF	TGCGCCAGCAGTACGACCGGGACTAGCTACAATGAGCAGTTCTTC
.	TRBV6-5	few	TRBJ2-3	CASSYGTVTDTQYF	TGTGCCAGCAGTTACGGGACGGTCACAGATACGCAGTATTTT
.	TRBV30	.	TRBJ2-7	CAWSVPLVGLDEQYF	TGTGCCTGGAGTGTACCCCTAGTGGGCTTGGACGAGCAGTACTTC
.	TRBV4-1	.	TRBJ2-7	CASSQPRDIRGQYF	TGCGCCAGCAGCCAACCGCGGGACATCCGAGGGCAGTACTTC
.	TRBV12-5	.	TRBJ2-3	CASGLSGGTDTQYF	TGTGCTAGTGGTTTGTCAGGGGGGACAGATACGCAGTATTTT
TRBD1	TRBV11-3	.	TRBJ2-1	CASSPRGTVSYNEQFF	TGTGCCAGCAGCCCCAGAGGGACAGTCTCCTACAATGAGCAGTTCTTC
.	TRBV5-1	few	TRBJ2-3	CASSFGQHTDTQYF	TGCGCCAGCAGCTTCGGGCAACACACAGATACGCAGTATTTT
.	TRBV29-1	.	TRBJ1-1	CSVERRVNTEAFF	TGCAGCGTTGAACGACGAGTGAACACTGAAGCTTTCTTT
.	TRBV4-1	.	TRBJ2-7	CASSQEGRAYEQYF	TGCGCCAGCAGCCAAGAGGGCAGGGCCTACGAGCAGTACTTC
.	TRBV6-5	.	TRBJ1-6	CASSYRRNSNNSPLHF	TGTGCCAGCAGTTACAGGCGGAATAGTAATAATTCACCCCTCCACTTT
.	TRBV29-1	.	TRBJ2-5	CSAGGRQETQYF	TGCAGCGCTGGGGGACGCCAAGAGACCCAGTACTTC
.	TRBV5-1	few	TRBJ2-7	CASSPWGGEQYF	TGCGCCAGCAGCCCCTGGGGTGGAGAGCAGTACTTC
.	TRBV7-2	.	TRBJ2-7	CASSLVPGQSYEQYF	TGTGCCAGCAGCTTAGTTCCCGGACAGTCCTACGAGCAGTACTTC
.	TRBV27	few	TRBJ2-7	CASSRLQGSYEQYF	TGTGCCAGCAGTAGACTACAGGGCTCCTACGAGCAGTACTTC
TRBD1	TRBV6-5	.	TRBJ1-2	CASSPRDRGGGGYTF	TGTGCCAGCAGTCCCCGGGACAGGGGAGGGGGCGGCTACACCTTC
.	TRBV19	.	TRBJ2-2	CASSIGGGELFF	TGTGCCAGTAGTATCGGAGGCGGGGAGCTGTTTTTT
TRBD1	TRBV29-1	few	TRBJ2-3	CSVEGQGATDTQYF	TGCAGCGTTGAAGGACAGGGGGCCACAGATACGCAGTATTTT
.	TRBV10-3	few	TRBJ2-7	CAISRQQSPAGGEQYF	TGTGCCATCAGTCGACAGCAATCCCCAGCCGGGGGTGAGCAGTACTTC
.	TRBV5-1	.	TRBJ2-5	CASRLAQETQYF	TGCGCCAGCCGGCTAGCACAAGAGACCCAGTACTTC
TRBD2	TRBV29-1	.	TRBJ2-3	CSSAGVTDTQYF	TGCAGCTCAGCGGGGGTGACAGATACGCAGTATTTT
.	TRBV7-6	.	TRBJ2-2	CASSLGAGELFF	TGTGCCAGCAGCTTGGGGGCCGGGGAGCTGTTTTTT
.	TRBV29-1	.	TRBJ2-1	CSGTHRVFGEQFF	TGCAGCGGGACCCACAGGGTGTTTGGTGAGCAGTTCTTC
.	TRBV27	few	TRBJ1-1	CASSLTLAGTEAFF	TGTGCCAGCAGTCTGACCTTGGCGGGCACTGAAGCTTTCTTT
TRBD1	TRBV4-2	.	TRBJ1-1	CASSHLDRMNTEAFF	TGTGCCAGCAGCCACTTGGACAGGATGAACACTGAAGCTTTCTTT
TRBD1	TRBV2	.	TRBJ2-5	CASSVDRGLETQYF	TGTGCCAGCAGCGTAGACAGGGGGCTGGAGACCCAGTACTTC
.	TRBV18	.	TRBJ2-7	CASSPPGVPYEQYF	TGTGCCAGCTCGCCCCCGGGGGTACCCTACGAGCAGTACTTC
.	TRBV5-1	.	TRBJ2-5	CASSFAGEETQYF	TGCGCCAGCAGCTTTGCAGGGGAGGAGACCCAGTACTTC
.	TRBV9	.	TRBJ1-2	CASSAEEGYTF	TGTGCCAGCAGCGCGGAAGAGGGCTACACCTTC
.	TRBV6-5	.	TRBJ1-2	CASSPVKQGVHGYTF	TGTGCCAGCAGCCCCGTAAAACAGGGAGTTCATGGCTACACCTTC
.	TRBV27	.	TRBJ1-2	CASSRTGTYGYTF	TGTGCCAGCAGCCGTACAGGGACTTATGGCTACACCTTC
.	TRBV10-3	few	TRBJ2-3	CAISVGGMDTDTQYF	TGTGCCATCAGTGTCGGGGGAATGGACACAGATACGCAGTATTTT
.	TRBV2	.	TRBJ2-2	CASMMDSVSGELFF	TGTGCCAGCATGATGGACAGCGTTTCCGGGGAGCTGTTTTTT
TRBD1	TRBV7-2	few	TRBJ2-5	CASNNRGQETQYF	TGTGCCAGCAACAACAGGGGGCAGGAGACCCAGTACTTC
TRBD2	TRBV19	.	TRBJ2-1	CASSRSSGGDYNEQFF	TGTGCCAGTAGTCGTAGTAGCGGGGGTGATTACAATGAGCAGTTCTTC
.	TRBV29-1	.	TRBJ2-1	CSVVAQGSYNEQFF	TGCAGCGTTGTTGCACAGGGCTCCTACAATGAGCAGTTCTTC
.	TRBV15	.	TRBJ1-6	CATSSLKTGNSPLHF	TGTGCCACCAGCAGTCTCAAGACGGGGAATTCACCCCTCCACTTT
.	TRBV27	few	TRBJ2-6	CASSLSQSSGANVLTF	TGTGCCAGCAGTTTATCCCAGAGCTCTGGGGCCAACGTCCTGACTTTC
.	TRBV11-2	.	TRBJ2-3	CASSPNTDTQYF	TGTGCCAGCAGCCCGAACACAGATACGCAGTATTTT
TRBD1	TRBV30	.	TRBJ1-6	CAWSQDRPRSSYNSPLHF	TGTGCCTGGAGTCAGGACAGGCCAAGGAGCTCCTATAATTCACCCCTCCACTTT
.	TRBV5-1	.	TRBJ2-2	CASSLGSGGDGELFF	TGCGCCAGCAGCTTGGGTAGCGGAGGGGACGGGGAGCTGTTTTTT
.	TRBV7-8	.	TRBJ2-6	CASTFRQAGANVLTF	TGTGCCAGCACCTTCCGACAGGCTGGGGCCAACGTCCTGACTTTC
.	TRBV2	.	TRBJ2-3	CASSVPGNTQYF	TGTGCCAGCAGTGTGCCAGGGAATACGCAGTATTTT
.	TRBV7-8	few	TRBJ2-1	CASSLAGGPDYNEQFF	TGTGCCAGCAGCTTAGCGGGGGGTCCCGACTACAATGAGCAGTTCTTC
.	TRBV30	.	TRBJ2-7	CAWSVYREGEQYF	TGTGCCTGGAGTGTCTACAGGGAGGGCGAGCAGTACTTC
TRBD1	TRBV5-1	.	TRBJ2-5	CASRSGQQETQYF	TGCGCCAGCAGGTCGGGACAGCAAGAGACCCAGTACTTC
TRBD1	TRBV7-9	.	TRBJ1-1	CASSLEGAGTEAFF	TGTGCCAGCAGCTTAGAGGGGGCGGGAACTGAAGCTTTCTTT
.	TRBV4-2	few	TRBJ2-5	CASSQEGSAETQYF	TGTGCCAGCAGCCAAGAAGGTAGCGCGGAGACCCAGTACTTC
.	TRBV29-1	few	TRBJ2-1	CSADVGGYNEQFF	TGCAGCGCCGACGTCGGGGGATACAATGAGCAGTTCTTC
.	TRBV29-1	once	TRBJ2-3	CSVQGHLRTDTQYF	TGCAGCGTCCAGGGACACCTCAGGACAGATACGCAGTATTTT
.	TRBV19	.	TRBJ2-7	CASSRAGGIYEQYF	TGTGCCAGTAGTAGGGCGGGCGGGATCTACGAGCAGTACTTC
TRBD1	TRBV18	.	TRBJ2-4	CASSPQRDSVQYF	TGTGCCAGCTCACCACAGAGGGACAGCGTTCAGTACTTC
TRBD1	TRBV5-1	few	TRBJ1-6	CASSGRQGVDSPLHF	TGCGCCAGCAGCGGGAGACAGGGGGTGGATTCACCCCTCCACTTT
.	TRBV7-8	.	TRBJ2-7	CASTPLGGTASYEQYF	TGTGCCAGCACCCCGCTAGGGGGGACTGCCTCCTACGAGCAGTACTTC
.	TRBV5-1	.	TRBJ1-1	CASSPSGWNTEAFF	TGCGCCAGCAGCCCCTCAGGTTGGAACACTGAAGCTTTCTTT
.	TRBV2	once	TRBJ1-6	CASSASGQANSPLHF	TGTGCCAGCAGCGCCTCGGGGCAAGCTAATTCACCCCTCCACTTT
.	TRBV4-1	.	TRBJ1-2	CASRFNRDTSNYGYTF	TGCGCCAGCAGGTTTAACCGGGACACCTCGAACTATGGCTACACCTTC
TRBD1	TRBV5-6	.	TRBJ2-7	CASSLTGTAYEQYF	TGTGCCAGCAGCTTGACTGGGACAGCCTACGAGCAGTACTTC
.	TRBV5-1	.	TRBJ1-3	CVTRGSGNTIYF	TGCGTAACTAGGGGCTCTGGAAACACCATATATTTT